One sample yielded the 15 T cell receptor beta chains listed below, sequenced in a study of T cell repertoires in cytomegalovirus infection. TCRdb re-called the reads through MiXCR, storing one row per CDR3 protein. The sample lists 250,000 to 300,000 distinct CDR3 sequences, 25% occurring once. The material sequenced was PBMCs. The receptors here all came from a human donor in good health (CMV status not recorded). Some clones in this sample may be carry-over from other donors' samples.

This sequence joins TRBV7-4 and TRBJ2-1, with 8 bases lining up with TRBD2. The CDR3 runs to 18 residues. Germline values: CDR1 SGHVT, CDR2 SQSDAQ. After removal of 4 bases from V and 0 bases from J, the junction contained 11 bases not matched to a gene. CDR3 loop: CASSSDGVAGSSYNEQFF. The CDR3 bases are TGTGCCAGCAGCTCGGACGGGGTAGCGGGATCCTCCTACAATGAGCAGTTCTTC.

The rearrangement links TRBV6-6 to TRBJ1-2; 10 bases agree with TRBD1. Per the germline V gene, CDR1 is MNHNY and CDR2 is SVGAGI (reference sequence). V gave up 4 bases and J gave up 6 bases; unmatched junction bases: 5. This CDR3 comprises 14 residues. Here the CDR3 reads CASSSGTGVNGYTF. CDR3 nucleotides: TGTGCCAGCAGTTCCGGGACAGGGGTAAATGGCTACACCTTC.

Here the CDR3 DNA reads TGTGCCAGCAGTTTCAAAGGGACAGGGGGCTATGGCTACACCTTC. This gives the protein CASSFKGTGGYGYTF. The chain carries TRBV28 and TRBJ1-2; TRBD1 agrees at 11 bases. There are 15 residues in the CDR3. CDR1 is MDHEN, CDR2 SYDVKM, per germline. V shed 3 bases and J 4 bases; nucleotides not matched to a gene: 4.

CDR3 in amino acids: CASSWGQANEKLFF. The CDR3 region has the DNA TGTGCCAGCAGCTGGGGACAGGCTAATGAAAAACTGTTTTTT. The chain joins TRBV5-4 to TRBJ1-4, with TRBD1 identical over 8 bases. The J segment lost 3 bases and the V segment lost 3 bases, leaving 1 base of the junction unmatched. This CDR3 is 14 amino acids long. Germline-derived CDR1 and CDR2 are SGHNT and YYREEE (reference sequence).

This chain joins TRBV28 and TRBJ2-1; possible D gene TRBD2, 5 bases. Germline V gene lookup returns CDR1 MDHEN and CDR2 SYDVKM. V dropped 3 bases and J dropped 7 bases, with 10 bases sitting between them. The CDR3 contains 13 residues. CDR3 sequence: CASSFRRGNEQFF. CDR3 coding DNA: TGTGCCAGCAGTTTCCGCCGCGGGAATGAGCAGTTCTTC.

This clonotype was counted between two and nine times. A much bigger clone sits one base away, suggesting this may be a read error. The chain combines TRBV11-2 with TRBJ2-5; 11 positions match TRBD2. The CDR3 is made up of 14 amino acids. Trimming cost V 5 bases and J 3 bases; bases outside gene matches: 2. Germline V gene lookup returns CDR1 SGHAT and CDR2 FQNNGV. The CDR3 spells CASSPTSGKETQYF. The CDR3 DNA follows: TGTGCCAGCAGCCCGACTAGCGGGAAAGAGACCCAGTACTTC.

The V and J genes are TRBV6-2 or TRBV6-3 and TRBJ2-1; 14 bases line up with TRBD2. The CDR3 runs 16 residues. With V trimmed by 2 bases and J by 12 bases, 9 bases remained unmatched. CDR1 is MNHEY and CDR2 is SVGEGT in the germline V gene. CDR3 loop: CASSYPPRLAGGVQFF. The CDR3 coding sequence is TGTGCCAGCAGTTACCCCCCCCGACTAGCGGGAGGGGTGCAGTTCTTC.

This clonotype was seen only a few times. V is TRBV7-6 and J is TRBJ2-3; D is unclear. V was cut by 6 bases and J by 2 bases, with 12 bases left in between. Germline V lookup: CDR1 SGHVS, CDR2 FNYEAQ. The CDR3 consists of 14 residues. CDR3 residues: CASSSVGFTDTQYF. CDR3 DNA sequence: TGTGCCAGCAGTTCTGTCGGGTTCACAGATACGCAGTATTTT.

The V and J genes are TRBV29-1 and TRBJ2-1; D remains ambiguous. This CDR3 region has 14 residues. Trimming left V 2 bases short and J 3 bases short, with 11 bases between. Per germline, CDR1 SQVTM and CDR2 ANQGSEA. Here the CDR3 reads CSVEPSGIYNEQFF. CDR3 coding DNA: TGCAGCGTTGAACCATCCGGTATCTACAATGAGCAGTTCTTC.

This chain connects TRBV30 to TRBJ2-1; D not resolved. The germline V gene has CDR1 GTSNPN and CDR2 SVGIG (reference sequence). V was shortened by 0 bases and J by 12 bases, with 12 bases between the two germline ends. This CDR3 has 12 amino acids. The CDR3 sequence is CAWSVQSDLQFF. As DNA, the CDR3 is TGTGCCTGGAGTGTACAAAGTGATCTGCAGTTCTTC.

This clonotype was seen repeatedly, ten times or more. The CDR3 region is CASSSRTADLPDTQYF. The CDR3, as DNA: TGTGCCAGCAGCTCAAGGACAGCTGATCTCCCAGATACGCAGTATTTT. The chain recombines TRBV7-2 with TRBJ2-3; a possible D gene is TRBD1 (6 bases). The germline CDR1 and CDR2 sequences are SGHTA and FQGNSA. The CDR3 extends over 16 amino acids. The germline V and J ends were trimmed by 4 bases and 4 bases, with 18 bases remaining between them.

This clonotype was observed a handful of times. V usage is TRBV28 and J usage is TRBJ2-1; tentatively, D is TRBD1 (5 bases). Trimming stripped 3 bases from V and 13 bases from J, with 19 bases between. The length of the CDR3 is 14 residues. The V gene's germline CDR1 is MDHEN and CDR2 SYDVKM. CDR3 amino acids: CASSFTYRPPDQFF. The DNA for the CDR3 is TGTGCCAGCAGTTTCACTTACAGGCCCCCAGATCAGTTCTTC.

The rearrangement uses TRBV5-1 and TRBJ1-1; the match to TRBD1 covers 8 bases. The CDR3 runs to 15 residues. CDR1 is SGHRS and CDR2 is YFSETQ in the germline V gene. The V gene end was trimmed by 1 base and the J gene end by 5 bases; junction bases not matched to a gene: 7. The CDR3 region is CASSLMGQEGTEAFF. In DNA form, the CDR3 reads TGCGCCAGCAGCTTGATGGGACAGGAAGGGACTGAAGCTTTCTTT.

The genes are TRBV19 and TRBJ1-1; D unclear. The CDR3 is 11 residues long. Germline values: CDR1 LNHDA, CDR2 SQIVND (reference sequence). Trimming removed 2 bases at V and 4 bases at J, with 2 bases between. DNA for the CDR3: TGTGCCAGTAGTATACTCACTGAAGCTTTCTTT. Protein product: CASSILTEAFF.

This clonotype was seen many times. The chain links TRBV7-2 to TRBJ2-5, with 13 positions matching TRBD2. Germline lookup yields CDR1 SGHTA and CDR2 FQGNSA. The CDR3 has 16 amino acids. Trimming cost V 5 bases and J 2 bases; bases outside gene matches: 5. CDR3 sequence: CASSPWTSGGQETQYF. In DNA, the CDR3 is TGTGCCAGCAGCCCGTGGACTAGCGGGGGACAAGAGACCCAGTACTTC.